The clone carrying this TCR beta chain has a handful of counts. Antigen specificity is unknown. V was pared by 0 bases and J by 5 bases, with 14 bases between. This CDR3 is 15 amino acids long. The germline V gene encodes CDR1 SGHVS and CDR2 FNYEAQ. The sample originates from a study of T-cell memory formation after mild COVID-19. Study-level information: In these data, TCR clusters were largely donor specific.

5'RACE primed from the constant segment yielded TCR alpha and TCR beta cDNA libraries bearing sample barcodes and UMIs. Using its own MiXCR run on the 5' RACE reads, TCRdb lists one record per CDR3 protein. The table lists approximately 150,000 distinct CDR3 sequences, around 13% of them singletons. Study results and limitations: Contracting CD4+ clones were located mainly in CM and EM, and CD8+ clones in EMRA. Whether day 37 second-wave clones are SARS-CoV-2-specific was not confirmed.

The rearrangement joins TRBV7-6 to TRBJ2-7; TRBD2 is a possible D gene (5 bases). The source of this sequence is an adult woman who had mild COVID-19 (a few samples of this study predate the infection). Cell type and time point are not known. The sample consisted of PBMCs or a T cell subset sorted from them (not recorded which). The CDR3 is CASSLAKGSRDEQYF. The CDR3 coding sequence is TGTGCCAGCAGCTTAGCGAAGGGATCGAGGGACGAGCAGTACTTC.